These 30 T cell receptor beta chains came from one sample sequenced in a study of T cell responses to AZD1222 COVID-19 vaccine. TCRdb's copy holds only in-frame clones and misses some; the assay was immunoSEQ multiplex PCR. Its table lists under 150,000 clones. Sequencing was done on a sample of peripheral blood. These receptors were collected from an adult in good health.

This sequence joins TRBV2 and TRBJ1-2, with TRBD1 identical over 9 bases. Trimming took 5 bases from V and 4 from J; bases not matched to a gene: 8. Germline CDR1 reads SNHLY; CDR2 reads FYNNEI. The CDR3 runs 15 residues. CDR3 in amino acids: CASSYGQGTSYGYTF. CDR3 DNA sequence: TGTGCCAGCAGTTACGGACAGGGGACGAGCTATGGCTACACCTTC.

J is TRBJ1-2 and V is TRBV5-1; a possible D gene is TRBD1 (5 bases). With 3 bases removed from V and 7 bases from J, the gap between germline ends came to 13 bases. CDR1 SGHRS and CDR2 YFSETQ come from the germline V gene. The CDR3 spans 13 residues. CDR3 DNA sequence: TGCGCCAGCAGCTGGGGGACTGAATCTGGCTACACCTTC. It is translated as CASSWGTESGYTF.

The V call is TRBV11-2, the J call TRBJ2-3; 10 bases are shared with TRBD2. The CDR3 consists of 16 residues. The germline V gene has CDR1 SGHAT and CDR2 FQNNGV. Trimming at V came to 0 bases and at J to 4 bases, leaving 4 bases not matched to a gene. The CDR3 loop is CASSLESGGVSDTQYF. CDR3 bases: TGTGCCAGCAGCTTAGAAAGCGGGGGGGTGTCAGATACGCAGTATTTT. Full variable domain (missing parts from reference TRBV11-2 and TRBJ2-3): EAGVAQSPRYKIIEKRQSVAFWCNPISGHATLYWYQQILGQGPKLLIQFQNNGVVDDSQLPKDRFSAERLKGVDSTLKIQPAKLEDSAVYLCASSLESGGVSDTQYFGPGTRLTVL.

This chain uses TRBV18 with TRBJ2-1, with TRBD2 matching 8 bases. The CDR3 totals 15 residues. The ends lost 4 bases at V and 0 bases at J; junction bases unmatched: 2. The germline CDR1 and CDR2 sequences are KGHSH and LQKENI. CDR3 nucleotides: TGTGCCAGCTCACAACGGGGGGGCTCCTACAATGAGCAGTTCTTC. It yields the protein CASSQRGGSYNEQFF.

The chain couples TRBV5-1 to TRBJ2-1, with TRBD2 matching 8 bases. The CDR3 is 13 amino acids. With 3 bases clipped from V and 7 bases from J, the junction kept 3 bases outside the gene matches. The germline V gene encodes CDR1 SGHRS and CDR2 YFSETQ. In DNA form, the CDR3 reads TGCGCCAGCAGCTCCCGCGGGGGGAATGAGCAGTTCTTC. Its protein product is CASSSRGGNEQFF.

The genes are TRBV29-1 and TRBJ2-1; D may be TRBD1 (5 bases). Germline V CDR1 and CDR2: SQVTM, ANQGSEA. The V and J ends lost 2 bases and 7 bases respectively, with 12 bases between them. The CDR3 consists of 13 residues. The DNA for the CDR3 is TGCAGCGTTGAAAGTCCCGACAGAAATGAGCAGTTCTTC. This gives the protein CSVESPDRNEQFF.

The V and J genes are TRBV6-1 and TRBJ1-2, with a possible D match to TRBD1 (5 bases). V was cut by 2 bases and J by 4 bases, with 17 bases left in between. This CDR3 has 16 residues. CDR1 and CDR2 (germline): MNHNS, SASEGT. The CDR3 DNA is TGTGCCAGCAGTGAACAAGGCCAGGGTTACGGCTATGGCTACACCTTC. Its protein product is CASSEQGQGYGYGYTF.

This sequence joins TRBV12-3 or TRBV12-4 and TRBJ1-1; the D gene is possibly TRBD1 (5 bases). Trimming left V 4 bases short and J 6 bases short, with 12 bases between. CDR3 length equals 13 residues. The CDR3: CASSSGGISEAFF. CDR3 coding DNA: TGTGCCAGCAGTTCTGGGGGAATCTCTGAAGCTTTCTTT.

The chain has TRBV7-2 and TRBJ1-2, with a tentative D call TRBD1 (6 bases). The germline V and J ends were trimmed by 1 base and 2 bases, with 14 bases remaining between them. Germline CDR1 reads SGHTA; CDR2 reads FQGNSA. This CDR3 contains 16 residues. The CDR3 sequence is CASSLGANRVNYGYTF. The CDR3 DNA follows: TGTGCCAGCAGCTTAGGGGCGAACAGGGTAAACTATGGCTACACCTTC.

The V call is TRBV18, the J call TRBJ2-7, with 9 bases fitting TRBD2. From germline, CDR1 is KGHSH and CDR2 LQKENI. This CDR3 has 15 amino acids. V lost 0 bases to trimming and J lost 7 bases; unmatched junction nucleotides: 7. The DNA of the CDR3 is TGTGCCAGCTCACCACCAACTAGCGGGTTTGGGGAGCAGTACTTC. Its protein is CASSPPTSGFGEQYF.

The chain recombines TRBV19 with TRBJ1-2; a possible D gene is TRBD1 (5 bases). The length of the CDR3 is 15 residues. CDR1 is LNHDA, CDR2 SQIVND, per germline (reference sequence). V was pared by 5 bases and J by 3 bases, with 16 bases between. CDR3 sequence (DNA): TGTGCCAGTAGTTCCCCCCCGGGGCTCTACTATGGCTACACCTTC. Its translation: CASSSPPGLYYGYTF.

The rearrangement uses TRBV19 and TRBJ1-1, with unresolved D. Trimming removed 8 bases at V and 2 bases at J, with 27 bases between. CDR1 LNHDA and CDR2 SQIVND come from the germline V gene (reference sequence). The CDR3 runs to 18 residues. CDR3: CASGVIERPLTENTEAFF. CDR3 sequence (DNA): TGTGCCAGTGGGGTAATTGAGAGACCCCTTACTGAAAACACTGAAGCTTTCTTT.

The CDR3 DNA reads TGCGCCAGCAGCCAAAGACAGGGTATGGTTACTAATGAAAAACTGTTTTTT. Its protein is CASSQRQGMVTNEKLFF. The chain employs TRBV4-1 and TRBJ1-4; 7 bases align to TRBD1. The CDR3 has 17 amino acids. Germline CDR1 is MGHRA and CDR2 is YSYEKL. Trimming at V came to 2 bases and at J to 2 bases, leaving 8 bases not matched to a gene.

The V call is TRBV6-5, the J call TRBJ1-2, with D tentatively TRBD1 (5 bases). From germline, CDR1 is MNHEY and CDR2 SVGAGI. The CDR3 length is 13 residues. The V end lost 2 bases, the J end lost 8 bases, and 12 bases lay between the germline ends. Written as DNA, the CDR3 is TGTGCCAGCAGTTACCCAGGGACGGGAGGCTACACCTTC. Its translation: CASSYPGTGGYTF.

J is TRBJ2-3 and V is TRBV29-1, with D unclear. This CDR3 is built from 12 residues. CDR1 SQVTM and CDR2 ANQGSEA come from the germline V gene. With 1 base removed from V and 9 bases from J, the gap between germline ends came to 11 bases. The CDR3 here is CSVEGPQGTQYF. The DNA of the CDR3 is TGCAGCGTTGAAGGCCCTCAAGGCACGCAGTATTTT.

This chain uses TRBV5-5 with TRBJ1-3; D remains unclear. Trimming took off 3 bases at V and 8 bases at J, with 18 bases between the two ends. Germline V gene data show CDR1 as SGHKS and CDR2 as YYEKEE (reference sequence). The CDR3 consists of 15 residues. CDR3 sequence (DNA): TGTGCCAGCAGCTCCCAAGTTGGGGTCTTAGACACCATATATTTT. Its protein is CASSSQVGVLDTIYF.

The V call is TRBV27, the J call TRBJ2-1; the match to TRBD2 covers 10 bases. CDR1 and CDR2 from the germline V gene are MNHEY and SMNVEV (reference sequence). The CDR3 totals 16 residues. Unmatched junction bases numbered 6, after V lost 1 base and J lost 6 bases. This CDR3 is CASSLLGLAPLNEQFF. For the CDR3, the DNA is TGTGCCAGCAGTTTATTGGGACTAGCGCCACTCAATGAGCAGTTCTTC.

This chain links TRBV6-1 with TRBJ1-5, with a tentative D call TRBD1 (6 bases). Looked up from germline, CDR1 is MNHNS and CDR2 is SASEGT. With 1 base removed from V and 6 bases from J, the gap between germline ends came to 13 bases. The CDR3 runs to 15 residues. CDR3 in amino acids: CASSEGAGVGQPQHF. In nucleotides, the CDR3 is TGTGCCAGCAGTGAAGGGGCAGGGGTGGGTCAGCCCCAGCATTTT.

The V and J genes are TRBV9 and TRBJ1-6, with a possible D match to TRBD1 (5 bases). Trimming took off 3 bases at V and 3 bases at J, with 10 bases between the two ends. Germline CDR1 is SGDLS and CDR2 is YYNGEE. The CDR3 has 15 residues. The CDR3 here is CASSEGPSYNSPLHF. For the CDR3, the DNA is TGTGCCAGCAGCGAGGGACCGAGCTATAATTCACCCCTCCACTTT. Supplemented by reference TRBV9 and TRBJ1-6, the full variable domain reads DSGVTQTPKHLITATGQRVTLRCSPRSGDLSVYWYQQSLDQGLQFLIQYYNGEERAKGNILERFSAQQFPDLHSELNLSSLELGDSALYFCASSEGPSYNSPLHFGNGTRLTVT.

The chain joins TRBV5-4 to TRBJ1-3; no clear D gene. CDR1 is SGHNT and CDR2 is YYREEE in the germline V gene (reference sequence). V was shortened by 4 bases and J by 10 bases, with 9 bases between the two germline ends. The CDR3 spans 11 residues. The CDR3 region is CASSPARTIYF. DNA for the CDR3: TGTGCCAGCAGCCCAGCTAGAACCATATATTTT.

This chain joins TRBV4-1 and TRBJ1-2; TRBD1 might be the D (6 bases). The V and J ends lost 3 bases and 1 base respectively, with 18 bases between them. The CDR3 is 17 residues long. The germline gives CDR1 MGHRA, CDR2 YSYEKL. CDR3 DNA sequence: TGCGCCAGCAGCCACACAGATTGGGGACAACATAACTATGGCTACACCTTC. It codes for CASSHTDWGQHNYGYTF.

As to this clone: Since no conserved phenylalanine or tryptophan closes the CDR3, a read error is the likely cause. The DNA is left out, because the CDR3 cannot be placed on it with certainty; the CDR3 is given as TCRdb lists it. The rearrangement joins TRBV5-8 to TRBJ1-4. The V gene's germline CDR1 is SGHTS and CDR2 YDEGEE. From its first to its last residue, the CDR3 has 19 amino acids. The CDR3 is CASSFGRKLFFGSGTQLSK.

This rearrangement joins TRBV10-3 to TRBJ1-2; the D gene is possibly TRBD1 (5 bases). Germline assignment: CDR1 ENHRY and CDR2 SYGVKD. CDR3 size: 14 residues. Trimming removed 0 bases from V and 5 bases from J, with 10 bases in between. CDR3 coding DNA: TGTGCCATCAGTGAGTCTGGGGGGGTTTATGGCTACACCTTC. Translating it yields CAISESGGVYGYTF.

J is TRBJ2-7 and V is TRBV30; 7 bases agree with TRBD1. Germline V gene lookup returns CDR1 GTSNPN and CDR2 SVGIG (reference sequence). The CDR3 contains 12 residues. J was trimmed by 0 bases and V by 5 bases; bases with no gene match: 1. CDR3: CAWGDSSYEQYF. As DNA, the CDR3 is TGTGCCTGGGGGGACAGCTCCTACGAGCAGTACTTC.

A note on this clone: This CDR3 is also generated by other DNA sequences in the sample. V and J are TRBV20-1 and TRBJ1-2; no firm D call. Germline V gene sequence: CDR1 DFQATT, CDR2 SNEGSKA (reference sequence). V gave up 1 base and J gave up 14 bases, with 11 bases separating them. This CDR3 has 10 amino acids. For the CDR3, the DNA is TGCAGTGCTAGAGGACGGGTCGATACCTTC. Translation gives CSARGRVDTF.

The V call is TRBV7-2, the J call TRBJ2-3, with 15 bases that match TRBD2. Trimming removed 1 base from V and 5 bases from J; junction bases left unmatched: 4. Germline CDR1 SGHTA, CDR2 FQGNSA. This CDR3 has 17 residues. This CDR3 is CASSLGGLAGGIDTQYF. In DNA form, the CDR3 reads TGTGCCAGCAGCTTAGGCGGACTAGCGGGGGGGATAGATACGCAGTATTTT.

The chain joins TRBV2 to TRBJ1-4, with TRBD1 matching 7 bases. The CDR3 has 14 residues. Germline V gene data show CDR1 as SNHLY and CDR2 as FYNNEI. Losses at the gene ends were 6 bases for V and 4 bases for J; bases not matched to a gene: 5. This CDR3 is CASSVGTVNEKLFF. The CDR3, as DNA: TGTGCCAGCAGCGTTGGGACAGTTAATGAAAAACTGTTTTTT.

V usage is TRBV2 and J usage is TRBJ2-7; perhaps TRBD2 as D (5 bases). V was pared by 6 bases and J by 6 bases, with 18 bases between. This CDR3 spans 14 amino acids. Per the germline V gene, CDR1 is SNHLY and CDR2 is FYNNEI. The CDR3 sequence is CASRRAPGIAEQYF. The CDR3 DNA reads TGTGCCAGCAGACGTGCGCCGGGAATCGCCGAGCAGTACTTC. Looking up the rest from reference TRBV2 and TRBJ2-7 gives the full variable domain: EPEVTQTPSHQVTQMGQEVILRCVPISNHLYFYWYRQILGQKVEFLVSFYNNEISEKSEIFDDQFSVERPDGSNFTLKIRSTKLEDSAMYFCASRRAPGIAEQYFGPGTRLTVT.

The chain couples TRBV5-6 to TRBJ1-2, with a possible D match to TRBD1 (6 bases). Trimming took 2 bases from V and 2 from J, leaving 7 bases between them. The CDR3 is made up of 13 amino acids. The germline V gene encodes CDR1 SGHDT and CDR2 YYEEEE. The CDR3 nucleotides are TGTGCCAGCAGCTTCGGGACAAACTATGGCTACACCTTC. It yields the protein CASSFGTNYGYTF.

The chain is built from TRBV10-3 and TRBJ2-2; 9 positions match TRBD2. The CDR3 spans 15 residues. From germline, CDR1 is ENHRY and CDR2 SYGVKD. V dropped 4 bases and J dropped 7; count of bases not matched to a gene: 7. The CDR3 loop reads CAISASGGHGGELFF. The CDR3 nucleotides are TGTGCCATCAGTGCCAGCGGGGGGCACGGCGGGGAGCTGTTTTTT.